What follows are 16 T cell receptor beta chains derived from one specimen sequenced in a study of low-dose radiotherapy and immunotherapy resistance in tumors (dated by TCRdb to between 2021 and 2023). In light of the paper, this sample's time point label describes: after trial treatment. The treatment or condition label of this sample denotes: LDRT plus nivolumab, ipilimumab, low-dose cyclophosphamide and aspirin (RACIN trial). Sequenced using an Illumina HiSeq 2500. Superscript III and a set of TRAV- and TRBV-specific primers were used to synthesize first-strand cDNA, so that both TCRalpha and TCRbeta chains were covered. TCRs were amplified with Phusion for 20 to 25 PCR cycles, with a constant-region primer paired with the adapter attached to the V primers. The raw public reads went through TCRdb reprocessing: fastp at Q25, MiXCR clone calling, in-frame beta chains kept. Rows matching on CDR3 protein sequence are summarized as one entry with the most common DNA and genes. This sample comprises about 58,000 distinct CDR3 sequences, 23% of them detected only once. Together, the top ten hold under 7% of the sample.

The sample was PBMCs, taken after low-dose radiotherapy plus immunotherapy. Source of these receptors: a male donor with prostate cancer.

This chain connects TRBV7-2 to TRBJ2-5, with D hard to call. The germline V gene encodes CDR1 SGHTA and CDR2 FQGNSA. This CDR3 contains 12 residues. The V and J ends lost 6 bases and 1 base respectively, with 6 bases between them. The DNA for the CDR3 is TGTGCCAGCAGACCCGGCCAAGAGACCCAGTACTTC. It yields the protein CASRPGQETQYF. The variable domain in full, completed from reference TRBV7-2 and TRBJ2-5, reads GAGVSQSPSNKVTEKGKDVELRCDPISGHTALYWYRQSLGQGLEFLIYFQGNSAPDKSGLPSDRFSAERTGGSVSTLTIQRTQQEDSAVYLCASRPGQETQYFGPGTRLLVL.

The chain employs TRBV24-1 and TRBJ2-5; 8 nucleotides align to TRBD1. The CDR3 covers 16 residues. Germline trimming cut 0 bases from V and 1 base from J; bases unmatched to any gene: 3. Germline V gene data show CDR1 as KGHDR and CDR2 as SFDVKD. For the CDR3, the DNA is TGTGCCACCAGTGATTTGGGCGGGACAGGCCAAGAGACCCAGTACTTC. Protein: CATSDLGGTGQETQYF.

The CDR3 sequence is CASSPEKSSYEQYF. In DNA form, the CDR3 reads TGCGCCAGCAGCCCAGAGAAGAGCTCCTACGAGCAGTACTTC. The chain links TRBV5-1 to TRBJ2-7; no clear D gene. The CDR3 length is 14 residues. Germline-derived CDR1 and CDR2 are SGHRS and YFSETQ. The V end was cut by 4 bases, the J end by 0 bases, with 11 bases between.

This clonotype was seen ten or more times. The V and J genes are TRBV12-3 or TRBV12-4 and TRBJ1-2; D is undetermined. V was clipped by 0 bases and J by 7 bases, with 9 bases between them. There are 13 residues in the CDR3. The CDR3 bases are TGTGCCAGCAGTTTAGCCGGGTATGGTGGCTACACCTTC. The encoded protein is CASSLAGYGGYTF.

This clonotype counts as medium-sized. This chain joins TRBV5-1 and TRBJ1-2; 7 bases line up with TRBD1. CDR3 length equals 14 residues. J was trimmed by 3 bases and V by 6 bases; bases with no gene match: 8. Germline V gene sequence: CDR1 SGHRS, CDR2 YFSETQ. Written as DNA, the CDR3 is TGCGCCAGCAACACAGGGGCGCCGTACTATGGCTACACCTTC. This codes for CASNTGAPYYGYTF.

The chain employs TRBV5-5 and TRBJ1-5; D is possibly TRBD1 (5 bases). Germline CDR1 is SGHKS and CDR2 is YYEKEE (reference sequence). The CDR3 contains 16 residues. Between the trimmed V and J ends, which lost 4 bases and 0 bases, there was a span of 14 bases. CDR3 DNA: TGTGCCAGCAGCCCCAATGGGGGGAATAGCAATCAGCCCCAGCATTTT. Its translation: CASSPNGGNSNQPQHF.

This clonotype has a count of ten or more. The CDR3 loop reads CAIRDIISYEQYF. CDR3 DNA sequence: TGTGCCATAAGGGACATAATATCCTACGAGCAGTACTTC. The rearrangement uses TRBV6-2 or TRBV6-3 and TRBJ2-7; TRBD1 is a possible D gene (6 bases). Trimming left V 10 bases short and J 1 base short, with 14 bases between. There are 13 residues in the CDR3. CDR1 and CDR2 (germline): MNHEY, SVGEGT.

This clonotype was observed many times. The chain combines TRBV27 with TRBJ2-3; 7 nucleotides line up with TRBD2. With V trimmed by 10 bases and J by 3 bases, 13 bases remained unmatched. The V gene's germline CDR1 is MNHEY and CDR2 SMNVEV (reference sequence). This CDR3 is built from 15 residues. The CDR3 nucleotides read TGTGCCACCTTGCCCCGGGGGGTGTTTACAGATACGCAGTATTTT. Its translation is CATLPRGVFTDTQYF.

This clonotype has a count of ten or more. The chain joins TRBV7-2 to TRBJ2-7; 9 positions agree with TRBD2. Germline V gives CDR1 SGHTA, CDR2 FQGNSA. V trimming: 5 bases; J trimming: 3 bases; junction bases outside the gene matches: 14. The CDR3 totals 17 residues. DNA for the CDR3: TGTGCCAGCAGCCTGAGCGGGAGGTGGGCCCGGGGCTACGAGCAGTACTTC. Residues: CASSLSGRWARGYEQYF.

CDR3 in amino acids: CASSQDVGAVDTQYF. As DNA, the CDR3 is TGTGCCAGCAGCCAAGATGTGGGGGCGGTAGATACGCAGTATTTT. This chain uses TRBV4-2 with TRBJ2-3; D may be TRBD1 (6 bases). CDR3 length equals 15 residues. Germline V lookup: CDR1 LGHNA, CDR2 YNFKEQ. The germline V and J ends were trimmed by 0 bases and 5 bases, with 12 bases remaining between them.

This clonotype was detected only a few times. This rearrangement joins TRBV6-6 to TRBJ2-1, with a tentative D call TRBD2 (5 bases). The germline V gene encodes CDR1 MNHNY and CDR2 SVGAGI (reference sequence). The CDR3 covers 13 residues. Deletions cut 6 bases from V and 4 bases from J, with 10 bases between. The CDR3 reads CASRERIYNEQFF. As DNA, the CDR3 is TGTGCCAGCAGAGAGCGGATTTACAATGAGCAGTTCTTC.

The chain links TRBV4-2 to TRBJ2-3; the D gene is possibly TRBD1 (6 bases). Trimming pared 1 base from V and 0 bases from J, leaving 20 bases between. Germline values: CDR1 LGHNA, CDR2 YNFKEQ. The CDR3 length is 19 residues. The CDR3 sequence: CASSQVRQGPGKSTDTQYF. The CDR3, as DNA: TGTGCCAGCAGCCAAGTCCGGCAGGGGCCGGGTAAAAGCACAGATACGCAGTATTTT.

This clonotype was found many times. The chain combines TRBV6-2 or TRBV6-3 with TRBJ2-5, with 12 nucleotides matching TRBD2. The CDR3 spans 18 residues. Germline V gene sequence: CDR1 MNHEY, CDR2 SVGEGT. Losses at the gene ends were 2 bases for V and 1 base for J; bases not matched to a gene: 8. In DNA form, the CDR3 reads TGTGCCAGCAGTTACCCGACCTGGACTAGCGGGGTCCAAGAGACCCAGTACTTC. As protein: CASSYPTWTSGVQETQYF.

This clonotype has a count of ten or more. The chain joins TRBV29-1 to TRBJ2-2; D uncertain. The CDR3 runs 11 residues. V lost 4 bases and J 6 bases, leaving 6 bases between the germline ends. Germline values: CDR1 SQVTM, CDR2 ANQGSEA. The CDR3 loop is CSVARAGELFF. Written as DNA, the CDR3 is TGCAGCGTTGCTCGCGCCGGGGAGCTGTTTTTT.

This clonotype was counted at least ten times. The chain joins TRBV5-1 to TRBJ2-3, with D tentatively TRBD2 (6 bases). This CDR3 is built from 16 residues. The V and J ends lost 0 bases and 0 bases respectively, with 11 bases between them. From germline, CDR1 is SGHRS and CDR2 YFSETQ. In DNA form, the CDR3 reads TGCGCCAGCAGCTTGGCTCTAGCGAGTAGCACAGATACGCAGTATTTT. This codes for CASSLALASSTDTQYF.

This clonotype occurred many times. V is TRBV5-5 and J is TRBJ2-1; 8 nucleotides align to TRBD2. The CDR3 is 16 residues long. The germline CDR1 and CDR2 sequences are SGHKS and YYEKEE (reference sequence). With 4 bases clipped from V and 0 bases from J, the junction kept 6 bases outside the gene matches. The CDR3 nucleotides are TGTGCCAGCAGCCCCATAGCGGGACTCTCCTACAATGAGCAGTTCTTC. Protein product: CASSPIAGLSYNEQFF.